The 18 T cell receptor beta chains in this list originate from one sample, sequenced in a study of cytomegalovirus exposure and HLA in healthy donors. In the PCR, 60 Vbeta and 13 Jbeta primers were used. This table comes from immunoSEQ multiplex PCR, and its TCRdb copy is limited to in-frame clones, with some not included. This sample has 60,000 to 90,000 clones, with 70% found just once. The sequencing input was PBMCs. These TCRs come from a woman aged 45-59 years in good health and CMV-seropositive.

The chain joins TRBV28 to TRBJ1-6; 7 bases are shared with TRBD1. Trimming cost V 5 bases and J 8 bases; bases outside gene matches: 6. The CDR3 is 14 amino acids. The germline V gene encodes CDR1 MDHEN and CDR2 SYDVKM. The CDR3 nucleotides are TGTGCCAGCAGTCGGGACAGTACCTATTCACCCCTCCACTTT. Translated, it gives CASSRDSTYSPLHF.

This chain links TRBV19 with TRBJ2-1; tentatively, D is TRBD1 (5 bases). From germline, CDR1 is LNHDA and CDR2 SQIVND (reference sequence). Trimming shortened V by 0 bases and J by 7 bases, and 16 bases separated the two germline ends. There are 16 residues in the CDR3. The CDR3: CASSIDRLQGYNEQFF. The CDR3 DNA reads TGTGCCAGTAGTATAGATAGGTTGCAGGGATATAATGAGCAGTTCTTC.

The V gene is TRBV29-1, the J gene TRBJ1-1; TRBD1 aligns across 7 bases. V lost 4 bases to trimming and J lost 5 bases; unmatched junction nucleotides: 7. The germline V gene encodes CDR1 SQVTM and CDR2 ANQGSEA. The CDR3 is 13 residues long. The chain's CDR3 is CSVVAAGGTEAFF. As DNA, the CDR3 is TGCAGCGTTGTTGCGGCAGGGGGGACTGAAGCTTTCTTT.

The rearrangement links TRBV4-2 to TRBJ2-7; D is unclear. The CDR3 loop spans 17 amino acids. Trimming removed 3 bases from V and 0 bases from J, with 18 bases in between. Germline V lookup: CDR1 LGHNA, CDR2 YNFKEQ. The CDR3 sequence: CASSQDGRTVSSYEQYF. CDR3 DNA: TGTGCCAGCAGCCAGGATGGTCGCACAGTTAGCTCCTACGAGCAGTACTTC.

This clone has only one observation. The chain uses TRBV7-2 and TRBJ2-2; 7 nucleotides agree with TRBD2. CDR3 size: 16 residues. From germline, CDR1 is SGHTA and CDR2 FQGNSA. J lost 7 bases, V lost 4 bases, and 12 bases had no gene match. CDR3 nucleotides: TGTGCCAGCAGCTCCACTTTTAGCGGGTGGAACGGGGAGCTGTTTTTT. Translated, it gives CASSSTFSGWNGELFF.

This clone was seen a few times. The rearrangement uses TRBV28 and TRBJ2-3; D may be TRBD2 (7 bases). CDR3 length: 14 amino acids. Germline assignment: CDR1 MDHEN and CDR2 SYDVKM. V lost 2 bases to trimming and J lost 4 bases, with 10 bases between them. CDR3: CASSLGGASDTQYF. CDR3 nucleotides: TGTGCCAGCAGTTTAGGGGGGGCGTCAGATACGCAGTATTTT.

This CDR3 reads CASSPIFLGAGNEQFF. For the CDR3, the DNA is TGTGCCAGCAGCCCCATTTTCCTGGGCGCCGGAAATGAGCAGTTCTTC. The V call is TRBV7-3, the J call TRBJ2-1; the D is unclear. This CDR3 is 16 amino acids long. The germline CDR1 and CDR2 sequences are SGHTA and FQGTGA. The germline V and J ends were trimmed by 5 bases and 7 bases, with 21 bases remaining between them.

The chain couples TRBV6-6 to TRBJ2-7; 9 nucleotides line up with TRBD1. The CDR3 loop spans 13 amino acids. The germline V gene encodes CDR1 MNHNY and CDR2 SVGAGI (reference sequence). V trimming: 3 bases; J trimming: 4 bases; junction bases outside the gene matches: 1. Here the CDR3 reads CASSYGTGYEQYF. The CDR3 coding sequence is TGTGCCAGCAGTTATGGGACAGGGTACGAGCAGTACTTC.

The chain is built from TRBV19 and TRBJ1-2; tentative D call: TRBD1 (5 bases). Between the trimmed V and J ends, which lost 8 bases and 6 bases, there was a span of 16 bases. Germline CDR1 reads LNHDA; CDR2 reads SQIVND (reference sequence). The CDR3 has 13 residues. The DNA for the CDR3 is TGTGCCAGTGGTCAGGGTGTTAAAGATGGCTACACCTTC. Encoded protein: CASGQGVKDGYTF.

The genes are TRBV14 and TRBJ1-2, with D maybe TRBD1 (5 bases). Per the germline V gene, CDR1 is SGHDN and CDR2 is FVKESK. The CDR3 spans 13 residues. Trimming shortened V by 2 bases and J by 8 bases, and 12 bases separated the two germline ends. CDR3 coding DNA: TGTGCCAGCAGCCAATCCAGGGTGGACGGCTACACCTTC. This encodes CASSQSRVDGYTF.

The chain couples TRBV29-1 to TRBJ2-1, with 7 positions matching TRBD1. The CDR3 totals 17 residues. The V segment lost 2 bases and the J segment 1 base; nucleotides outside the gene matches: 11. Germline V gene sequence: CDR1 SQVTM, CDR2 ANQGSEA. CDR3: CSVELGGHTLSYNEQFF. For the CDR3, the DNA is TGCAGCGTTGAACTAGGGGGCCATACCCTATCCTACAATGAGCAGTTCTTC.

The CDR3 region has the DNA TGTGCCAGCAGCTCGAGAGATCCTAGCACAGATACGCAGTATTTT. Protein sequence: CASSSRDPSTDTQYF. The V call is TRBV7-6, the J call TRBJ2-3; no clear D gene. Per the germline V gene, CDR1 is SGHVS and CDR2 is FNYEAQ. This CDR3 spans 15 amino acids. With 4 bases removed from V and 0 bases from J, the gap between germline ends came to 11 bases.

As concerns this clone: The sample holds other DNA sequences that translate to the same CDR3. The DNA for the CDR3 is TGTGCCAGCAGCTTGGCCAGGGGCTTGCCCTACGAGCAGTACTTC. It encodes CASSLARGLPYEQYF. The chain is built from TRBV5-8 and TRBJ2-7, with D possibly TRBD1 on 6 matching bases. Germline V gene data show CDR1 as SGHTS and CDR2 as YDEGEE. Trimming took off 0 bases at V and 2 bases at J, with 12 bases between the two ends. The CDR3 spans 15 residues.

The gene calls are TRBV2 and TRBJ1-1, with 7 bases matching TRBD1. Germline-derived CDR1 and CDR2 are SNHLY and FYNNEI. This CDR3 is 13 amino acids long. Trimming removed 7 bases from V and 4 bases from J; junction bases left unmatched: 6. The CDR3 DNA sequence: TGTGCCAGCATCGAGGGGGCCCCCACTGAAGCTTTCTTT. This translates into CASIEGAPTEAFF.

CDR3 in amino acids: CASRKRDSPWEQYF. Written as DNA, the CDR3 is TGTGCCAGCAGGAAACGGGACAGCCCTTGGGAGCAGTACTTC. The chain has TRBV27 and TRBJ2-7; 7 bases are a match to TRBD1. CDR1 MNHEY and CDR2 SMNVEV come from the germline V gene (reference sequence). The CDR3 length is 14 residues. The junction had 12 bases not matched to a gene; V was cut back by 6 bases and J by 7 bases.

This clone was counted between two and nine times. This sequence joins TRBV7-9 and TRBJ2-5; D is ambiguous. CDR3 size: 13 residues. Germline-derived CDR1 and CDR2 are SEHNR and FQNEAQ (reference sequence). V dropped 2 bases and J dropped 1 base, with 5 bases sitting between them. CDR3 in amino acids: CASSLRAQETQYF. As DNA, the CDR3 is TGTGCCAGCAGCTTAAGAGCCCAAGAGACCCAGTACTTC.

The table lists this clone with a few counts. The chain combines TRBV7-9 with TRBJ2-7, with 7 bases aligning to TRBD2. V trimming: 8 bases; J trimming: 3 bases; junction bases outside the gene matches: 10. Germline assignment: CDR1 SEHNR and CDR2 FQNEAQ (reference sequence). This CDR3 is built from 14 residues. The CDR3 loop is CASGKGGTSYEQYF. CDR3 sequence (DNA): TGTGCCAGCGGAAAGGGAGGGACCAGCTACGAGCAGTACTTC.

V gene TRBV7-2 combines with J gene TRBJ2-4; D is perhaps TRBD2 (6 bases). Germline V gene sequence: CDR1 SGHTA, CDR2 FQGNSA. This CDR3 is built from 15 residues. Trimming pared 5 bases from V and 7 bases from J, leaving 18 bases between. CDR3 in amino acids: CASSPPGLLTNIQYF. The CDR3 DNA follows: TGTGCCAGCAGCCCCCCGGGACTTCTAACTAACATTCAGTACTTC.